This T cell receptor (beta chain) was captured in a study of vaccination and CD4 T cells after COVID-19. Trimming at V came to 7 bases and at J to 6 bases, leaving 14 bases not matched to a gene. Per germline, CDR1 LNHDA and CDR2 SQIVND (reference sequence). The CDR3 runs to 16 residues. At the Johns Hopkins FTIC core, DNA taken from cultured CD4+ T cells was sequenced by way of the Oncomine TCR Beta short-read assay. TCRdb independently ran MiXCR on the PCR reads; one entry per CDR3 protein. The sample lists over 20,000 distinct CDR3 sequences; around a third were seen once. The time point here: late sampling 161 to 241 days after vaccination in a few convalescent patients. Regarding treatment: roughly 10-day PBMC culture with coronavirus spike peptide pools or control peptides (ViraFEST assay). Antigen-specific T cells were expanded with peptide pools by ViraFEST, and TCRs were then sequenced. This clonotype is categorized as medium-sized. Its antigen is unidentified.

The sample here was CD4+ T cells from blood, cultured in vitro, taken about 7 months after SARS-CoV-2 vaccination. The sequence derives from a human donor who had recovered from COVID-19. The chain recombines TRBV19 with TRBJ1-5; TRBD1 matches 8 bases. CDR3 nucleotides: TGTGCCAGTACCAATACTCGGACAGGGAGTATTCAGCCCCAGCATTTT. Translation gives CASTNTRTGSIQPQHF.